This T cell receptor beta chain was captured by sequencing in a study of brain T cells in children with intractable seizures (dated by TCRdb to 2020 to 2023). Broadly, across the study: As a first screen for immune gene transcripts, resected brain tissue from approximately 54 pediatric epilepsy surgery cases was run on a NanoString immunology panel. About 70% of the 12 selected surgery cases also had pre-surgery blood sequenced, which left four cases with brain tissue only. General study outcomes and caveats: Viral specificity was inferred solely from CDR3 sequence similarity, and the HCMV serostatus of the patients was not known. Because pre- and post-surgery blood were sequenced to different depths, clones absent from the pre-surgery sample may reflect undersampling.

The immunoSEQ assay was applied to genomic DNA to generate the TCR beta chain sequences. As for the authors' bioinformatics: CDR3 sequences not starting with the conserved framework cysteine at position 104 were manually removed. Clonality was calculated as one minus the normalized Shannon's Diversity Index, with values ranging from 0 (maximal diversity) to 1 (oligoclonal). Differences in the frequency of the same CDR3 between samples, such as brain versus blood, were assessed with chi-squared comparison-of-proportions tests. Public clonotypes were identified by searching immuneACCESS, and similarity to known antiviral clonotypes was assessed with the VDJdb browser. The source is immuneACCESS, and TCRdb retained only in-frame sequences with V and J called. Part of the clones is not carried over; for the studies checked, unresolved V genes explain less than half of this, and the remainder is unexplained. The V and J calls and clone size come from that table; D and trimming were worked out from the DNA. The sample table contains around 80,000 clones; only one count was recorded for around nine tenths of them. The ten largest clonotypes hold approximately 25% of the sample.

Worth noting for this clone: The antigen this receptor binds is unknown. Nothing much larger sits one base from this clone, and base qualities are not available.

The time point label on this specimen signifies: resected brain tissue, or blood drawn just prior to surgery. The surgery cases that showed the highest brain T cell transcript signatures were chosen for TCR beta chain sequencing of brain tissue, and of blood when it was available. Prior to surgery, the patients had been treated with at least one anti-epileptic drug. TCR-sequenced patients were children with drug-resistant epilepsy due to tuberous sclerosis complex, focal cortical dysplasia, Rasmussen encephalitis or hemimegalencephaly. Blood was drawn right before the epilepsy surgery. Bulk genomic DNA was extracted from unsorted brain tissue and whole blood with the Monarch genomic DNA purification kit. The origin of this receptor is a girl aged 2 to 9 with Rasmussen encephalitis and intractable seizures. This specimen was peripheral blood, taken at surgery.

The CDR3 loop reads CAISDRGAEAFF. The DNA sequence follows: TGTGCCATCAGTGATAGGGGCGCTGAAGCTTTCTTT. The chain joins TRBV10-3 to TRBJ1-1, with TRBD1 tentatively as D gene (5 bases match). For CDR1 and CDR2, the germline V gene lists ENHRY and SYGVKD. V is cut by 3 bases and J by 6 bases, and the space between the germline ends is 8 bases. Reading from cysteine to phenylalanine, the CDR3 counts 12 amino acids. The kept DNA is CDR3 alone, 36 bases in frame from the first base.